Below, one TCR beta chain is given with its context. Original handling: Reference gene primers were amplified, and this amplification served to estimate nucleated cell counts. Method: immunoSEQ multiplex PCR; TCRdb's copy keeps in-frame clones and lacks some. That table gives V, J and clone size, and the DNA gave D and trimming. Of approximately 120,000 clones detected, around 79% appear once; the ten largest clones hold 20%. The entry originates in a study of blood T cell repertoires in COVID-19. About the study: From T cells, B-cell-depleted T cells, or PBMCs came the material, which was cDNA or gDNA.

The germline gives CDR1 MDHEN, CDR2 SYDVKM. This CDR3 comprises 13 residues. V gave up 10 bases and J gave up 4 bases, with 14 bases separating them. The specimen was peripheral blood. This receptor was identified in a man at least 80 years old with acute or convalescent COVID-19. This chain joins TRBV28 and TRBJ1-5; D is ambiguous. CDR3 sequence: CATSLVSNQPQHF. CDR3 DNA: TGTGCCACTTCCCTAGTTTCTAATCAGCCCCAGCATTTT.